The 14 T cell receptor beta chains reported below all come from one sample, sequenced in a study of blood T cell repertoires in COVID-19. The method was immunoSEQ multiplex PCR; TCRdb's version includes in-frame clones alone and lacks a portion of them. Among tens of thousands of clones listed, about 80% were seen once. The material sequenced was peripheral blood. The receptors here all came from a man in his sixties with active or convalescent COVID-19.

This chain uses TRBV7-9 with TRBJ2-7; D may be TRBD1 (5 bases). The CDR3 covers 12 residues. Trimming stripped 4 bases from V and 3 bases from J, with 7 bases between. CDR1 and CDR2 (germline): SEHNR, FQNEAQ (reference sequence). The DNA for the CDR3 is TGTGCCAGCAGCTATACAGGCTACGAGCAGTACTTC. Translation gives CASSYTGYEQYF.

This chain connects TRBV28 to TRBJ1-2; 10 positions agree with TRBD1. Looked up from germline, CDR1 is MDHEN and CDR2 is SYDVKM. V lost 7 bases, J lost 4 bases, and 9 bases stayed unmatched. This CDR3 has 15 residues. The CDR3 reads CASTGDRGWGYGYTF. The CDR3 nucleotides are TGTGCCAGCACTGGGGACAGGGGATGGGGCTATGGCTACACCTTC.

The V call is TRBV11-2, the J call TRBJ2-6, with D maybe TRBD1 (5 bases). Germline V lookup: CDR1 SGHAT, CDR2 FQNNGV. V lost 5 bases and J 4 bases, leaving 12 bases between the germline ends. The CDR3 is 15 residues long. In DNA, the CDR3 is TGTGCCAGCAGCCGACAGCCGGCCGGGGCCAACGTCCTGACTTTC. Its translation: CASSRQPAGANVLTF.

The chain joins TRBV2 to TRBJ2-7; D is unresolved. Trimming shortened V by 4 bases and J by 2 bases, and 3 bases separated the two germline ends. The V gene's germline CDR1 is SNHLY and CDR2 FYNNEI. This CDR3 is 11 amino acids long. The DNA of the CDR3 is TGTGCCAGCAGTGCCGCCTACGAGCAGTACTTC. Residues: CASSAAYEQYF. Drawing the rest from reference TRBV2 and TRBJ2-7, the complete variable domain is EPEVTQTPSHQVTQMGQEVILRCVPISNHLYFYWYRQILGQKVEFLVSFYNNEISEKSEIFDDQFSVERPDGSNFTLKIRSTKLEDSAMYFCASSAAYEQYFGPGTRLTVT.

The chain uses TRBV10-3 and TRBJ2-2; TRBD1 matches 10 bases. The CDR3 runs 14 residues. In germline, CDR1 is ENHRY, CDR2 SYGVKD. J gave up 4 bases and V 4 bases, and 0 bases lay outside the gene matches. For the CDR3, the DNA is TGTGCCATCAGTGGGACAGGGGGCACCGGGGAGCTGTTTTTT. It yields the protein CAISGTGGTGELFF.

The rearrangement joins TRBV4-3 to TRBJ1-2; D not certain. Germline values: CDR1 LGHNA, CDR2 YSLEER. The CDR3 totals 13 residues. Trimming pared 4 bases from V and 5 bases from J, leaving 11 bases between. DNA of the CDR3: TGCGCCAGCAGCCCTCTCGCGGGGTATGGCTACACCTTC. Translated, it gives CASSPLAGYGYTF.

This chain connects TRBV7-2 to TRBJ2-3, with D maybe TRBD1 (6 bases). The CDR3 extends over 16 amino acids. The germline V and J ends were trimmed by 3 bases and 0 bases, with 13 bases remaining between them. Germline V gives CDR1 SGHTA, CDR2 FQGNSA. This chain's CDR3 is CASSFLDRTSTDTQYF. CDR3 coding DNA: TGTGCCAGCAGCTTCCTCGACAGGACGAGCACAGATACGCAGTATTTT.

The genes are TRBV10-3 and TRBJ1-2; no reliable D call. Looked up from germline, CDR1 is ENHRY and CDR2 is SYGVKD. With 1 base removed from V and 6 bases from J, the gap between germline ends came to 12 bases. The CDR3 totals 14 residues. CDR3 coding DNA: TGTGCCATCAGTGAGTTGGTAACGGGAGATGGCTACACCTTC. As protein: CAISELVTGDGYTF.

The chain carries TRBV11-2 and TRBJ2-1; no clear D. V shed 2 bases and J shed 6 bases, with 5 bases lying between them. Per the germline V gene, CDR1 is SGHAT and CDR2 is FQNNGV. CDR3 length: 12 amino acids. This CDR3 is CASSLQVNEQFF. The CDR3 coding sequence is TGTGCCAGCAGCTTACAGGTCAATGAGCAGTTCTTC.

This chain connects TRBV10-3 to TRBJ2-1; D perhaps matches TRBD1 (6 bases). This CDR3 is built from 13 residues. The V end lost 3 bases, the J end lost 9 bases, and 12 bases lay between the germline ends. Germline V CDR1 and CDR2: ENHRY, SYGVKD. CDR3 amino acids: CAISEFVGGEQFF. In DNA, the CDR3 is TGTGCCATCAGTGAATTCGTAGGGGGTGAGCAGTTCTTC.

This chain connects TRBV6-4 to TRBJ2-7; 10 bases fit TRBD1. CDR1 is MRHNA and CDR2 is SNTAGT in the germline V gene. Trimming removed 8 bases from V and 0 bases from J; junction bases left unmatched: 7. The CDR3 consists of 15 residues. The CDR3 here is CASGRRDRGSYEQYF. The CDR3 region has the DNA TGTGCCAGCGGCCGCCGGGACAGGGGCTCCTACGAGCAGTACTTC.

This chain joins TRBV29-1 and TRBJ2-5; 7 bases match TRBD2. Germline values: CDR1 SQVTM, CDR2 ANQGSEA. The CDR3 is 14 amino acids. The V segment lost 5 bases and the J segment 5 bases; nucleotides outside the gene matches: 11. CDR3 nucleotides: TGCAGCGTTTTCCCCCCGGGGGGTGGGGAGACCCAGTACTTC. Protein sequence: CSVFPPGGGETQYF.

The chain couples TRBV4-1 to TRBJ1-2, with a weak D call TRBD1 (6 bases). The CDR3 is made up of 13 amino acids. With 3 bases removed from V and 2 bases from J, the gap between germline ends came to 7 bases. Germline V CDR1 and CDR2: MGHRA, YSYEKL. CDR3 region: CASSQGANYGYTF. DNA for the CDR3: TGCGCCAGCAGCCAGGGGGCAAACTATGGCTACACCTTC.

As concerns this clone: Likely a read error: the CDR3 ends without its conserved phenylalanine or tryptophan. No DNA is shown, since the ends of the CDR3 on it are uncertain; the CDR3 is the one TCRdb lists. The chain is built from TRBV20-1 and TRBJ1-2; no DNA check was done on the table's D call, TRBD1. The CDR3 extends over 11 residues, inclusive of both ends. The germline gives CDR1 DFQATT, CDR2 SNEGSKA (reference sequence). This CDR3 reads CSASTRAAFII.